A single sample is the source of the 4 T cell receptor beta chains below, sequenced in a study of CD8 T cells in Susac syndrome. Random hexamers were used to reverse transcribe about 0.5 to 1 ug of RNA. Using its own MiXCR run on the immunoSEQ multiplex PCR reads, TCRdb lists one record per CDR3 protein. The sample holds a few hundred thousand distinct CDR3 sequences; over 90% are singletons and the top ten take around 0.082%. The source material was CD4+ T cells from PBMCs. The receptor set was obtained from a human donor with multiple sclerosis.

This rearrangement joins TRBV15 to TRBJ2-7; 10 nucleotides match TRBD1. The CDR3 totals 14 residues. Per the germline V gene, CDR1 is LNHNV and CDR2 is YYDKDF (reference sequence). The ends lost 0 bases at V and 4 bases at J; junction bases unmatched: 0. The CDR3 protein is CATSREDRGYEQYF. The CDR3 DNA reads TGTGCCACCAGCAGAGAGGACAGGGGGTACGAGCAGTACTTC.

The rearrangement links TRBV29-1 to TRBJ1-5; D uncertain. The CDR3 loop spans 18 amino acids. V shed 2 bases and J shed 0 bases, with 20 bases lying between them. Germline CDR1 reads SQVTM; CDR2 reads ANQGSEA. The CDR3 nucleotides read TGCAGCGTTGAATTCAAGGAATCGCGGAGATATAGCAATCAGCCCCAGCATTTT. Translating it yields CSVEFKESRRYSNQPQHF.

This clonotype has only one observation. V usage is TRBV2 and J usage is TRBJ1-6, with D tentatively TRBD1 (5 bases). V gave up 4 bases and J gave up 10 bases, with 14 bases separating them. CDR3 length equals 14 residues. Germline CDR1 and CDR2: SNHLY and FYNNEI. The DNA of the CDR3 is TGTGCCAGCAGTGTGATGCAGGGCAGCTCACCCCTCCACTTT. Its translation: CASSVMQGSSPLHF.

The gene calls are TRBV29-1 and TRBJ2-7, with TRBD1 matching over 8 bases. CDR3 length: 14 amino acids. Germline V lookup: CDR1 SQVTM, CDR2 ANQGSEA. J lost 0 bases, V lost 6 bases, and 7 bases had no gene match. CDR3 DNA: TGCAGCGTCGACAGGGGCTCATCCTCCTACGAGCAGTACGTC. It is translated as CSVDRGSSSYEQYV.